This TCR beta chain is drawn from a study of human versus mouse CDR3 diversity and MHC coevolution. In germline, CDR1 is ENHRY, CDR2 SYGVKD. The V segment lost 6 bases and the J segment 3 bases; nucleotides outside the gene matches: 7. The CDR3 length is 15 residues. The method was immunoSEQ multiplex PCR; TCRdb's version includes in-frame clones alone and lacks a portion of them. The data contain tens of thousands of clones, approximately 92% of them singletons. Sequenced: naive CD4+ T cells from blood. The subset here: CD45RO-negative CD62L-positive naive CD4 T cells. The chain employs TRBV10-3 and TRBJ2-1; TRBD1 matches 8 bases. This receptor was taken from a person aged 25-75 years in good health. CDR3 DNA: TGTGCCATCAGGAAAGACAGGGGATACTACAATGAGCAGTTCTTC. It codes for CAIRKDRGYYNEQFF.